In this sample, the clone carrying this T cell receptor (beta chain) turned up once. Its antigen is not known. This record belongs to a study of cytomegalovirus exposure and HLA in healthy donors. Findings and caveats of the study: Indistinguishable V segments, including TRBV6-2 and TRBV6-3, were excluded. HLA alleles showed associations with roughly 17,000 TCR beta sequences in a later analysis, at a 0.05 false discovery rate.

CDR3 length: 17 residues. Germline V gene sequence: CDR1 LNHDA, CDR2 SQIVND (reference sequence). Trimming took 9 bases from V and 0 from J, leaving 23 bases between them. Both 60 Vbeta primers and 13 Jbeta primers went into the PCR. The repertoire was sequenced with immunoSEQ multiplex PCR; TCRdb's copy has only in-frame clones and lacks some. The sample shows roughly 200,000 clones, around 80% of them seen only once. This TCR derives from a woman aged 40 to 50 in good health and CMV-seronegative. Material: PBMCs. The chain carries TRBV19 and TRBJ1-1; possibly TRBD1 for D (5 bases). For the CDR3, the DNA is TGTGCCAGCCGCCCCGGACGGGGGGTACGTATGAACACTGAAGCTTTCTTT. It is translated as CASRPGRGVRMNTEAFF. The variable domain in full, with the rest retrieved from reference TRBV19 and TRBJ1-1, is DGGITQSPKYLFRKEGQNVTLSCEQNLNHDAMYWYRQDPGQGLRLIYYSQIVNDFQKGDIAEGYSVSREKKESFPLTVTSAQKNPTAFYLCASRPGRGVRMNTEAFFGQGTRLTVV.